Given below is one TCR beta chain in context. Its target is unknown. Some clones are missing from TCRdb's copy, which holds only in-frame ones; the method was immunoSEQ multiplex PCR. Of about 110,000 clones listed, roughly 90% are singletons. Per germline, CDR1 SGHRS and CDR2 YFSETQ. This CDR3 has 17 residues. Trimming at V came to 4 bases and at J to 2 bases, leaving 12 bases not matched to a gene. This sample stems from a study of OX40 agonist ivuxolimab in advanced cancers. General study findings and limits: Averaging showed that CD8+ T cells had more expanded clones than CD4+ did. Some nonresponders additionally presented with little normalized T-cell clonal expansion.

The investigators sampled blood at baseline, at cycle 4 day 1, and at cycle 7 day 1. This clonotype was obtained from an adult with an advanced solid tumor such as melanoma, head and neck, liver or kidney cancer. The specimen comprised CD4+ or CD8+ T cells sorted from blood, sampled in a trial of the OX40 agonist ivuxolimab. This chain connects TRBV5-1 to TRBJ1-1, with 9 bases identical to TRBD1. In DNA, the CDR3 is TGCGCCAGCAGCGGTGGGACAGGGCCAAGAGGAAACACTGAAGCTTTCTTT. This sequence encodes CASSGGTGPRGNTEAFF.